This T cell receptor beta chain was captured by sequencing in a study of blood T cell repertoires in COVID-19. The CDR3 contains 14 residues. The ends lost 5 bases at V and 6 bases at J; junction bases unmatched: 9. Germline CDR1 MNHEY, CDR2 SVGEGT. Sequenced by immunoSEQ multiplex PCR; TCRdb stores in-frame clones only, minus some. This table holds tens of thousands of clones, approximately 88% found once. The clonotype comes from a woman of 80 years or more with acute or convalescent COVID-19. The specimen sequenced was peripheral blood. V usage is TRBV6-2 or TRBV6-3 and J usage is TRBJ2-7, with 8 bases aligning to TRBD1. CDR3 in DNA: TGTGCCAGCAGTCTTCCAGGGGGCCGGGTCGAGCAGTACTTC. It is translated as CASSLPGGRVEQYF.